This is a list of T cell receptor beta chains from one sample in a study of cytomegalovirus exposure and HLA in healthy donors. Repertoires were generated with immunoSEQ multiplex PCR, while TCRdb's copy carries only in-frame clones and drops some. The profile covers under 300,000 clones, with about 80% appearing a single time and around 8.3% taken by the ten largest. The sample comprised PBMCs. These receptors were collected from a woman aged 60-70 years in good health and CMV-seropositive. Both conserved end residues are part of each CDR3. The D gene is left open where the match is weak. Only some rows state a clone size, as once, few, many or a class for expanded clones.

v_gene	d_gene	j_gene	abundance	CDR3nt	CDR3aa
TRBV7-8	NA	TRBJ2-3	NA	TGTGCCAGCAGCTTGACAGTGACTTCTAGCACAGATACGCAGTATTTT	CASSLTVTSSTDTQYF
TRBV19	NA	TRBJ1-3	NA	TGTGCCAGTAGTAGCCGGGAACCCGGAAACACCATATATTTT	CASSSREPGNTIYF
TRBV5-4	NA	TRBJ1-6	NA	TGTGCCAGCACCATTGATAATTCACCCCTCCACTTT	CASTIDNSPLHF
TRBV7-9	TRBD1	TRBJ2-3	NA	TGTGCCAGCAGCGACAGGGGAGGTACTGGCACAGATACGCAGTATTTT	CASSDRGGTGTDTQYF
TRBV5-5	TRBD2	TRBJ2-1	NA	TGTGCCAGCAGCTTGGAACTAGCGGGAAGGAATGAGCAGTTCTTC	CASSLELAGRNEQFF
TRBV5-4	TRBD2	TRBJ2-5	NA	TGTGCCAGCAGCCTACGGGGGGGGGTGTACCAAGAGACCCAGTACTTC	CASSLRGGVYQETQYF
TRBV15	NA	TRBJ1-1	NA	TGTGCCACCAGCAGAGATAGGGGGGGGGTTGAGGCTTTCTTT	CATSRDRGGVEAFF
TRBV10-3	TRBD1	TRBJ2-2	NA	TGTGCCCTTCGGACAGGGGATAACGGGGAGCTGTTTTTT	CALRTGDNGELFF
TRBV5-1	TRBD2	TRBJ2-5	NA	TGCGCCAGCAGCTTGGGGGGGACTAGCGGAGGGGAGACCCAGTACTTC	CASSLGGTSGGETQYF
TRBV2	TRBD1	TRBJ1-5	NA	TGTGCCAGCAGTGAAGGACAGGGCACCAGCAATCAGCCCCAGCATTTT	CASSEGQGTSNQPQHF
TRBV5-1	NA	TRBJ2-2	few	TGCGCCAGCAGCTTGGTTTCAGGAGGCACCGGGGAGCTGTTTTTT	CASSLVSGGTGELFF
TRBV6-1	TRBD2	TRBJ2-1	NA	TGTGCCAGCAGTGAATTACTAGCGGGCAAGACGAAGTTCTTC	CASSELLAGKTKFF
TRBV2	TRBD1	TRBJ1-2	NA	TGTGCCAGCATGACCGGGACAGGGCGTTTCGGCTATGGCTACACCTTC	CASMTGTGRFGYGYTF
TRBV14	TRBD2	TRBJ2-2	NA	TGTGCCAGCAGCCAACTAGCGGGAGCGGTCGGGGAGCTGTTTTTT	CASSQLAGAVGELFF
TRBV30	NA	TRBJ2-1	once	TGTGCCTGGACTAGATCCCCCTACAATGAGCAGTTCTTC	CAWTRSPYNEQFF
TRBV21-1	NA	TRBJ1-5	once	TGTGCCAGCAGCAAAGCTAGCGTAGGGAATCAGCCCCAGCATTTT	CASSKASVGNQPQHF
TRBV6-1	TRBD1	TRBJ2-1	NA	TGTGCCAGTACAGGGGGTTCCTCCTACAATGAGCAGTTCTTC	CASTGGSSYNEQFF
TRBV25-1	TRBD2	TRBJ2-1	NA	TGTGCCAGCAGTGAACTAGCGGGAGGGTATGAGCAGTTCTTC	CASSELAGGYEQFF
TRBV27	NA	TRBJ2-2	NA	TGTGCCAGCCTCCGTCGGACTACAGGGGCCACCGGGGAGCTGTTTTTT	CASLRRTTGATGELFF
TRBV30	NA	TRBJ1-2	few	TGTGCCTGGAGGGGCCTCATCTATGGCTACACCTTC	CAWRGLIYGYTF
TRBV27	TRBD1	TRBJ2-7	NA	TGTGCCAGCAGTTTAACGGGGACAGTCTACGAGCAGTACTTC	CASSLTGTVYEQYF
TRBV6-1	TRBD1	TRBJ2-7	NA	TGTGCCAGCAGTGACCTGAGACAGGGACCCTACTTC	CASSDLRQGPYF
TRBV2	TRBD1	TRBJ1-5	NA	TGTGCCAGCAGGGACAGGTTGAGCAATCAGCCCCAGCATTTT	CASRDRLSNQPQHF
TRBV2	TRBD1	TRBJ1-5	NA	TGTGCCAGCAGAGGGACAGCCTATAGCAATCAGCCCCAGCATTTT	CASRGTAYSNQPQHF